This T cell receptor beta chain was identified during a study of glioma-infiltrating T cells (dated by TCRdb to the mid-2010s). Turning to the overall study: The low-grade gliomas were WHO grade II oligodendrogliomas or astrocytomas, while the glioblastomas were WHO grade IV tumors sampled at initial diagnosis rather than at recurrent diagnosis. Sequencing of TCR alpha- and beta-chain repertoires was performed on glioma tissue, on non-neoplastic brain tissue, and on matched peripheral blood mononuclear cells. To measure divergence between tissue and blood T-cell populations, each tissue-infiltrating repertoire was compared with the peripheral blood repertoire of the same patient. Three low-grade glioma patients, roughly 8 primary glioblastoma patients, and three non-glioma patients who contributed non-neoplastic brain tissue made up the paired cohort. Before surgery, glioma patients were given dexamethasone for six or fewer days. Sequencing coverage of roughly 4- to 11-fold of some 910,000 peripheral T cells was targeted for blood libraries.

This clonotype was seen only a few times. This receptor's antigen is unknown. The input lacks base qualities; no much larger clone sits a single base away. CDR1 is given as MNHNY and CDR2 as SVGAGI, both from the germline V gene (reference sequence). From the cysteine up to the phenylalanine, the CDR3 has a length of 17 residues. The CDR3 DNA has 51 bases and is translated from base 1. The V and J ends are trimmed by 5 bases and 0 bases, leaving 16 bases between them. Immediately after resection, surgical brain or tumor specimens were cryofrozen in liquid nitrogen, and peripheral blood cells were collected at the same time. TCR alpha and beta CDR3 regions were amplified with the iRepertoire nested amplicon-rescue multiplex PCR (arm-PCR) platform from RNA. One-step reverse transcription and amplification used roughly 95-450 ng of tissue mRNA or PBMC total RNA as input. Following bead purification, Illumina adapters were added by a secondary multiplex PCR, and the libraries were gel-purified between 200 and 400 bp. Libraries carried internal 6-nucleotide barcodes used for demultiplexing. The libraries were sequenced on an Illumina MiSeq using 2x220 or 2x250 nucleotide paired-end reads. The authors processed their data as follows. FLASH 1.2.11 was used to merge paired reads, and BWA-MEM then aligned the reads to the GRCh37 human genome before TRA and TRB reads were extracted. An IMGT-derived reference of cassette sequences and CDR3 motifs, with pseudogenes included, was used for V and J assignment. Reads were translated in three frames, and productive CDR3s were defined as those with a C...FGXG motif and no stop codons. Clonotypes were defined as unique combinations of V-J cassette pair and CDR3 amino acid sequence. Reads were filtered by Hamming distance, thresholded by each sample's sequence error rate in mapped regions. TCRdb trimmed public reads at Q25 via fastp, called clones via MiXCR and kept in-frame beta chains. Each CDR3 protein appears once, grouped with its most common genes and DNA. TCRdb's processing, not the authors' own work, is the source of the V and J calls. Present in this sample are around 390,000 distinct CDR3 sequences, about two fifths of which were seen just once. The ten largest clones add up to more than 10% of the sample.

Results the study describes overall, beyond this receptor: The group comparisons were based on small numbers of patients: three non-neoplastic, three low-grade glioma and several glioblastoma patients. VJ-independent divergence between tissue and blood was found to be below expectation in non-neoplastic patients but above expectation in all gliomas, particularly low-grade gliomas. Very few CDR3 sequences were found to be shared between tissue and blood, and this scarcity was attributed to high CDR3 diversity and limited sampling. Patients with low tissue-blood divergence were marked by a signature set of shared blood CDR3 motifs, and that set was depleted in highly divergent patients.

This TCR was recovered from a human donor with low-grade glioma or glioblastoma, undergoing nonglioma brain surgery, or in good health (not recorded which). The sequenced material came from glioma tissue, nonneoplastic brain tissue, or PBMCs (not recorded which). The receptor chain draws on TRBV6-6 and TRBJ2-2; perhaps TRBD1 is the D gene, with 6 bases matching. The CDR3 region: CASSPPHGTSNTGELFF. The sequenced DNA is TGTGCCAGCAGTCCCCCCCACGGGACATCGAACACCGGGGAGCTGTTTTTT.